The clone carrying this TCR beta chain was observed once. This sample is part of a study of blood T cell repertoires in COVID-19. At the level of the study: The samples span acute and convalescent COVID-19 from the United States, Italy and Spain. PBMCs, B-cell-depleted T cells, or T cells were the source of the cDNA or gDNA that made up the material.

With 7 bases removed from V and 5 bases from J, the gap between germline ends came to 11 bases. This CDR3 is 12 amino acids long. The germline CDR1 and CDR2 sequences are LNHDA and SQIVND (reference sequence). Original data processing: The assay estimated nucleated cells by amplifying reference gene primers. The table came from immunoSEQ multiplex PCR; TCRdb's copy has only in-frame clones and leaves some out. V and J calls and clone size follow that table, whereas D and trimming were derived from the DNA. The sample has 160,000 or so clones; around 76% are singletons. V is TRBV19 and J is TRBJ1-1; TRBD1 is a possible D gene (5 bases). The sequenced sample was peripheral blood. This TCR derives from a woman between 70 and 85 years old with acute or convalescent COVID-19. The CDR3 reads CASKGIRTEAFF. In DNA form, the CDR3 reads TGTGCCAGTAAGGGGATTAGAACTGAAGCTTTCTTT.